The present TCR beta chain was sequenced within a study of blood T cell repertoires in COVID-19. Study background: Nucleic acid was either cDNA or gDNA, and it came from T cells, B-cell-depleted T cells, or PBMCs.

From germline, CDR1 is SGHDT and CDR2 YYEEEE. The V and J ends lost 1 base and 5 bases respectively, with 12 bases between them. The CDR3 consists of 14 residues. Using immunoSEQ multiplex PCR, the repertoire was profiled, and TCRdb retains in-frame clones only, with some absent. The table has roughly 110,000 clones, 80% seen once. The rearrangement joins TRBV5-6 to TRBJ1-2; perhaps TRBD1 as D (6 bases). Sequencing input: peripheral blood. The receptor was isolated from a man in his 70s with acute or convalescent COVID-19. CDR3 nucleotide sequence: TGTGCCAGCAGCTTGTCAGGGGCAGGGTATGGCTACACCTTC. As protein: CASSLSGAGYGYTF.